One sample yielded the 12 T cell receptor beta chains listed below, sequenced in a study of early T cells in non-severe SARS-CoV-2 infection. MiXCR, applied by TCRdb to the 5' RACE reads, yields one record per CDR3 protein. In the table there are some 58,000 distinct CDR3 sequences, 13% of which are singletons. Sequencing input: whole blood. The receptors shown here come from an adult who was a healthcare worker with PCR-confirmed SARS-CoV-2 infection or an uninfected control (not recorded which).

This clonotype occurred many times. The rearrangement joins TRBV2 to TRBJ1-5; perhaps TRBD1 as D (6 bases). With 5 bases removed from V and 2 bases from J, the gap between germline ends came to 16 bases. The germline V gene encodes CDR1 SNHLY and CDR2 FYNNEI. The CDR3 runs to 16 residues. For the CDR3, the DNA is TGTGCCAGCAGTCCCGGGACATTAGTTGGCAATCAGCCCCAGCATTTT. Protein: CASSPGTLVGNQPQHF.

The CDR3 region has the DNA TGTGCCAGCAGTGAAAGGGCCCAGAGGGGCGAGCAGTACTTC. Translation gives CASSERAQRGEQYF. The chain recombines TRBV2 with TRBJ2-7; D assignment may be TRBD1 or TRBD2 (5 bases each). Trimming took off 2 bases at V and 6 bases at J, with 14 bases between the two ends. The CDR3 totals 14 residues. Germline V gene lookup returns CDR1 SNHLY and CDR2 FYNNEI.

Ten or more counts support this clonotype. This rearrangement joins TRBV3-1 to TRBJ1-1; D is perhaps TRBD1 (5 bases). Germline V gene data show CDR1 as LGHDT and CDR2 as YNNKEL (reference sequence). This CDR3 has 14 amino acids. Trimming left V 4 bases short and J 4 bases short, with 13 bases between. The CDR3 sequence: CASSPWGGGTEAFF. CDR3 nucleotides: TGTGCCAGCAGCCCCTGGGGGGGTGGCACTGAAGCTTTCTTT.

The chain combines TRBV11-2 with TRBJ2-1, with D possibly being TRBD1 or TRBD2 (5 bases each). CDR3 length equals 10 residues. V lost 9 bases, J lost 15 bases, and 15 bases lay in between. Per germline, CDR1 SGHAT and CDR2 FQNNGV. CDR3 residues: CASGGPLLFF. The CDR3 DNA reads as TGTGCCAGTGGGGGACCCCTTTTGTTCTTC.

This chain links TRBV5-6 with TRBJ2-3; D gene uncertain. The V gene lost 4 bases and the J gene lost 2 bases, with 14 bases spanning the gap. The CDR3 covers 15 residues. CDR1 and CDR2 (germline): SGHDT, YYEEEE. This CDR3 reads CASSQIGPYTDTQYF. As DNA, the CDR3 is TGTGCCAGCAGCCAGATTGGTCCTTACACAGATACGCAGTATTTT.

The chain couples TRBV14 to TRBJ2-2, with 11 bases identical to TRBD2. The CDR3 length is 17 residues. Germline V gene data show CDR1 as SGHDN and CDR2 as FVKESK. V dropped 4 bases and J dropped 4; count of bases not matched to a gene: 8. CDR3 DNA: TGTGCCAGCAGCCGCAAACTAGCGGGGGTCAGCACCGGGGAGCTGTTTTTT. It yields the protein CASSRKLAGVSTGELFF.

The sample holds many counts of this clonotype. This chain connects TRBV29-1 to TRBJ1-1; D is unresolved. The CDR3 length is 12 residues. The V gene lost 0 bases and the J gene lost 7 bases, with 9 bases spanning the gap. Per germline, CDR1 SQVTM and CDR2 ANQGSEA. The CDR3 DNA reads TGCAGCGTTGAAGAGCCCACGGATGAAGCTTTCTTT. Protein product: CSVEEPTDEAFF.

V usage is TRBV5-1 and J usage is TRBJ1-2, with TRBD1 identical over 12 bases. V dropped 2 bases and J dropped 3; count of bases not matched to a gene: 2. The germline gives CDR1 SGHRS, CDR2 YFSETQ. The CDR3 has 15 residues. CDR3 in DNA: TGCGCCAGCAGCTTAGGGACAGGGGGCGACTATGGCTACACCTTC. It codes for CASSLGTGGDYGYTF.

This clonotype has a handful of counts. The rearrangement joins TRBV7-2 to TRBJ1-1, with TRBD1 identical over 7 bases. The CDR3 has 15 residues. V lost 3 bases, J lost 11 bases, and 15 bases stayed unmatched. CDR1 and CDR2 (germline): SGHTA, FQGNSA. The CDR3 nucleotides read TGTGCCAGCAGCTTTCCTGATACAGGGGCCGCCGGGGCTTTCTTT. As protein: CASSFPDTGAAGAFF. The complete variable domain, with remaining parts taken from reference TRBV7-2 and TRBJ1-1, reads GAGVSQSPSNKVTEKGKDVELRCDPISGHTALYWYRQSLGQGLEFLIYFQGNSAPDKSGLPSDRFSAERTGGSVSTLTIQRTQQEDSAVYLCASSFPDTGAAGAFFGQGTRLTVV.

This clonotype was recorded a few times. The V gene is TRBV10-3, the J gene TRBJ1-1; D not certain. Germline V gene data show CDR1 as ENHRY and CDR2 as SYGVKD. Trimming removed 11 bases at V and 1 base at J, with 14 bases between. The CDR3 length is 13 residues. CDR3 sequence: CAATDGPNTEAFF. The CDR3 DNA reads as TGTGCCGCTACGGACGGGCCGAACACTGAAGCTTTCTTT.

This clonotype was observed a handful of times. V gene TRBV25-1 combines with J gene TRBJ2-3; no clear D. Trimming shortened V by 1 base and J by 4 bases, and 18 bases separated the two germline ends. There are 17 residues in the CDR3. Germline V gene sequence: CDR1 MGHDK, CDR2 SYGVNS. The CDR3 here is CASSECRNTHTADTQYF. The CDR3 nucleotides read TGTGCCAGCAGTGAATGTCGTAACACACACACAGCAGATACGCAGTATTTT. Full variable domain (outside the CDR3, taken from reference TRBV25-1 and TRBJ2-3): EADIYQTPRYLVIGTGKKITLECSQTMGHDKMYWYQQDPGMELHLIHYSYGVNSTEKGDLSSESTVSRIRTEHFPLTLESARPSHTSQYLCASSECRNTHTADTQYFGPGTRLTVL.

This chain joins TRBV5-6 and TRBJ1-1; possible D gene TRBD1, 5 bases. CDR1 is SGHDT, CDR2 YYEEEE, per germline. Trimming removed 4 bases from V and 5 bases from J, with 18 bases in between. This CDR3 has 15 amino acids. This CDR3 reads CASSPYGVEGTEAFF. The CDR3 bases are TGTGCCAGCAGCCCTTATGGGGTCGAGGGGACTGAAGCTTTCTTT.